What follows are 31 T cell receptor beta chains derived from one specimen sequenced in a study of blood T cell repertoires in COVID-19. Assay used: immunoSEQ multiplex PCR; TCRdb lists only in-frame clones, some missing. Among about 230,000 clones listed, approximately 84% were seen once. The sample consisted of peripheral blood. The receptors here all came from a woman older than 75 with acute or convalescent COVID-19.

The chain employs TRBV27 and TRBJ2-1; 7 bases line up with TRBD2. Germline CDR1 reads MNHEY; CDR2 reads SMNVEV (reference sequence). CDR3 length: 15 amino acids. With V trimmed by 2 bases and J by 6 bases, 7 bases remained unmatched. CDR3 in amino acids: CASSLARGLGNEQFF. In DNA form, the CDR3 reads TGTGCCAGCAGTTTAGCGCGGGGGTTAGGCAATGAGCAGTTCTTC.

The rearrangement uses TRBV5-4 and TRBJ2-1; TRBD2 matches 9 bases. V shed 4 bases, J shed 4 bases, and the junction held 6 bases outside the gene matches. CDR3 size: 15 residues. The germline gives CDR1 SGHNT, CDR2 YYREEE (reference sequence). In nucleotides, the CDR3 is TGTGCCAGCAGCCTGGAGCGGGAGGCTTACAATGAGCAGTTCTTC. It codes for CASSLEREAYNEQFF.

The genes are TRBV29-1 and TRBJ2-5; D perhaps matches TRBD2 (6 bases). CDR1 and CDR2 (germline): SQVTM, ANQGSEA. V lost 2 bases to trimming and J lost 5 bases, with 12 bases between them. This CDR3 is built from 13 residues. The CDR3 loop is CSVEKRVDETQYF. The CDR3 region has the DNA TGCAGCGTTGAAAAGCGGGTCGATGAGACCCAGTACTTC.

V and J are TRBV11-1 and TRBJ1-1; no definite D call. Trimming pared 4 bases from V and 7 bases from J, leaving 13 bases between. Germline CDR1 SGHAT, CDR2 FQDESV (reference sequence). The CDR3 length is 13 residues. The CDR3: CASSYLSRNEAFF. The DNA for the CDR3 is TGTGCCAGCAGCTATCTTTCGAGGAATGAAGCTTTCTTT.

The chain has TRBV5-1 and TRBJ2-5; tentatively, D is TRBD2 (7 bases). Trimming took off 3 bases at V and 4 bases at J, with 16 bases between the two ends. Germline V gene sequence: CDR1 SGHRS, CDR2 YFSETQ. This CDR3 region has 15 residues. The CDR3 spells CASSSTGRVAETQYF. DNA for the CDR3: TGCGCCAGCAGCTCCACAGGGAGGGTGGCAGAGACCCAGTACTTC.

The gene calls are TRBV19 and TRBJ1-6; 8 positions match TRBD1. The CDR3 length is 16 residues. The germline V gene encodes CDR1 LNHDA and CDR2 SQIVND (reference sequence). V dropped 3 bases and J dropped 8; count of bases not matched to a gene: 9. The CDR3 loop is CASSITRQGIYSPLHF. CDR3 DNA: TGTGCCAGTAGTATCACCCGACAGGGGATATATTCACCCCTCCACTTT.

The J gene is TRBJ2-1, the V gene TRBV19, with TRBD1 matching 7 bases. Germline loops: CDR1 LNHDA, CDR2 SQIVND (reference sequence). Trimming cost V 11 bases and J 2 bases; bases outside gene matches: 9. This CDR3 region has 14 residues. CDR3 sequence: CASRTGDTYNEQFF. DNA for the CDR3: TGTGCCTCCAGGACAGGAGATACCTACAATGAGCAGTTCTTC. Using reference TRBV19 and TRBJ2-1 for the parts outside the CDR3, the full variable domain is DGGITQSPKYLFRKEGQNVTLSCEQNLNHDAMYWYRQDPGQGLRLIYYSQIVNDFQKGDIAEGYSVSREKKESFPLTVTSAQKNPTAFYLCASRTGDTYNEQFFGPGTRLTVL.

This chain uses TRBV11-2 with TRBJ2-7, with TRBD2 matching over 9 bases. Germline V CDR1 and CDR2: SGHAT, FQNNGV. This CDR3 has 16 residues. Trimming at V came to 1 base and at J to 0 bases, leaving 4 bases not matched to a gene. This chain's CDR3 is CASSLVAGVGSYEQYF. CDR3 DNA sequence: TGTGCCAGCAGCTTAGTAGCGGGAGTTGGCTCCTACGAGCAGTACTTC.

V and J are TRBV2 and TRBJ1-2, with 7 bases matching TRBD1. V was clipped by 2 bases and J by 6 bases; unmatched bases: 6. The CDR3 has 14 amino acids. Germline CDR1 SNHLY, CDR2 FYNNEI. In nucleotides, the CDR3 is TGTGCCAGCAGTGAACGGGCGACAGGGAATGGCTACACCTTC. It is translated as CASSERATGNGYTF.

A note on this clone: Other DNA variants within this sample encode the same CDR3. The chain has TRBV7-9 and TRBJ2-7; D uncertain. The CDR3 runs 13 residues. V dropped 3 bases and J dropped 4 bases, with 10 bases sitting between them. CDR1 and CDR2 (germline): SEHNR, FQNEAQ (reference sequence). Here the CDR3 reads CASSFGGRYEQYF. The CDR3 DNA reads TGTGCCAGCAGCTTCGGCGGAAGATACGAGCAGTACTTC.

The V gene is TRBV19, the J gene TRBJ1-1; 7 nucleotides align to TRBD1. This CDR3 spans 18 amino acids. V lost 5 bases, J lost 0 bases, and 15 bases stayed unmatched. The germline CDR1 and CDR2 sequences are LNHDA and SQIVND (reference sequence). CDR3 in amino acids: CASSWAPTGQEMNTEAFF. CDR3 DNA: TGTGCCAGTAGTTGGGCCCCGACAGGACAGGAAATGAACACTGAAGCTTTCTTT.

This sequence joins TRBV19 and TRBJ1-5; 7 bases agree with TRBD1. The CDR3 runs to 15 residues. Germline lookup yields CDR1 LNHDA and CDR2 SQIVND (reference sequence). Losses at the gene ends were 0 bases for V and 3 bases for J; bases not matched to a gene: 2. CDR3 amino acids: CASSIEGQPNQPQHF. In DNA, the CDR3 is TGTGCCAGTAGTATAGAGGGACAGCCCAATCAGCCCCAGCATTTT.

This clone was counted a single time. The chain uses TRBV7-9 and TRBJ1-4; 8 bases are a match to TRBD1. Germline CDR1 is SEHNR and CDR2 is FQNEAQ (reference sequence). Unmatched junction bases numbered 10, after V lost 5 bases and J lost 8 bases. CDR3 length equals 15 residues. CDR3 nucleotides: TGTGCCAGCAGCGTCGAGACAGGGGTCGGGGAAAAACTGTTTTTT. It specifies CASSVETGVGEKLFF.

This clone has a count of ten or more. This chain uses TRBV7-2 with TRBJ2-2; a possible D gene is TRBD1 (5 bases). CDR1 SGHTA and CDR2 FQGNSA come from the germline V gene. V lost 5 bases and J lost 0, with 10 bases in between. The CDR3 has 15 residues. The chain's CDR3 is CASSPQGTNTGELFF. As DNA, the CDR3 is TGTGCCAGCAGCCCCCAGGGTACGAACACCGGGGAGCTGTTTTTT.

V is TRBV10-2 and J is TRBJ2-7, with a possible D match to TRBD2 (5 bases). V lost 0 bases, J lost 6 bases, and 12 bases lay in between. The CDR3 loop spans 14 amino acids. The germline V gene encodes CDR1 WSHSY and CDR2 SAAADI. The CDR3 here is CASSESLVLLEQYF. The CDR3 region has the DNA TGCGCCAGCAGTGAGTCACTAGTGCTGCTCGAGCAGTACTTC.

V gene TRBV5-1 combines with J gene TRBJ2-3; D is perhaps TRBD1 (6 bases). Germline CDR1 SGHRS, CDR2 YFSETQ. Trimming stripped 7 bases from V and 0 bases from J, with 12 bases between. The CDR3 length is 14 residues. The CDR3 nucleotides read TGCGCCAGCTCGGACAGTGCTAGCACAGATACGCAGTATTTT. Its translation: CASSDSASTDTQYF.

The chain has TRBV29-1 and TRBJ2-2; D not certain. The length of the CDR3 is 13 residues. V was trimmed by 4 bases and J by 5 bases, leaving 11 bases between them. The germline V gene encodes CDR1 SQVTM and CDR2 ANQGSEA. The CDR3 sequence is CSVARPGTGELFF. The CDR3 DNA reads TGCAGCGTTGCCAGGCCTGGGACCGGGGAGCTGTTTTTT.

This chain links TRBV2 with TRBJ2-1; 14 bases align to TRBD2. Germline assignment: CDR1 SNHLY and CDR2 FYNNEI. V was pared by 7 bases and J by 2 bases, with 4 bases of the junction left unmatched. CDR3 length equals 16 residues. This CDR3 reads CASTEGLAGAYNEQFF. CDR3 DNA: TGTGCCAGCACAGAGGGACTAGCGGGAGCCTACAATGAGCAGTTCTTC.

A word on this clone: Germline and junction disagree at one end, which may indicate a read error. The chain carries TRBV5-1 and TRBJ2-7; 7 nucleotides agree with TRBD2. The CDR3 is made up of 15 amino acids. Germline V gives CDR1 SGHRS, CDR2 YFSETQ. CDR3 loop: CASSLSLGGAYEQCF. The CDR3 region has the DNA TGCGCCAGCAGCCTATCCTTGGGAGGGGCCTACGAGCAGTGCTTC.

The chain links TRBV28 to TRBJ2-6; TRBD1 matches 7 bases. Germline V gene sequence: CDR1 MDHEN, CDR2 SYDVKM. The CDR3 contains 15 residues. V lost 6 bases to trimming and J lost 3 bases; unmatched junction nucleotides: 5. The CDR3 is CASRTGSGGANVLTF. Written as DNA, the CDR3 is TGTGCCAGCAGGACAGGGAGCGGTGGGGCCAACGTCCTGACTTTC.

The V and J genes are TRBV7-7 and TRBJ2-5; 7 bases line up with TRBD2. Germline loops: CDR1 SSHAT, CDR2 FNYEAQ (reference sequence). The CDR3 is 13 residues long. J was trimmed by 2 bases and V by 4 bases; bases with no gene match: 1. The CDR3 spells CASSSGLQETQYF. Written as DNA, the CDR3 is TGTGCCAGCAGCTCGGGACTACAAGAGACCCAGTACTTC.

The chain is built from TRBV4-1 and TRBJ2-1; 8 bases are shared with TRBD2. Germline V lookup: CDR1 MGHRA, CDR2 YSYEKL. V was pared by 0 bases and J by 0 bases, with 7 bases of the junction left unmatched. This CDR3 has 18 amino acids. The CDR3 DNA follows: TGCGCCAGCAGCCAAGATCGGTTTAGCGGGGTCTCCTACAATGAGCAGTTCTTC. It encodes CASSQDRFSGVSYNEQFF.

The chain employs TRBV5-1 and TRBJ1-2; D gene uncertain. The CDR3 has 14 amino acids. The germline CDR1 and CDR2 sequences are SGHRS and YFSETQ. V was shortened by 6 bases and J by 6 bases, with 18 bases between the two germline ends. The CDR3 loop reads CASKEGVSSDGYTF. The DNA for the CDR3 is TGCGCCAGCAAGGAGGGCGTCTCTTCCGATGGCTACACCTTC. The complete variable domain, with remaining parts taken from reference TRBV5-1 and TRBJ1-2, reads KAGVTQTPRYLIKTRGQQVTLSCSPISGHRSVSWYQQTPGQGLQFLFEYFSETQRNKGNFPGRFSGRQFSNSRSEMNVSTLELGDSALYLCASKEGVSSDGYTFGSGTRLTVV.

This chain joins TRBV2 and TRBJ2-7; D might be TRBD2 (6 bases). V was cut by 3 bases and J by 1 base, with 16 bases left in between. In germline, CDR1 is SNHLY, CDR2 FYNNEI. CDR3 length: 16 residues. The DNA of the CDR3 is TGTGCCAGCAGTGATCCCGGGACGGAGGGATCCTACGAGCAGTACTTC. Its protein is CASSDPGTEGSYEQYF.

The chain has TRBV5-6 and TRBJ1-5; 10 positions agree with TRBD1. The CDR3 has 14 residues. The V segment lost 2 bases and the J segment 8 bases; nucleotides outside the gene matches: 4. Germline V gene data show CDR1 as SGHDT and CDR2 as YYEEEE. The DNA of the CDR3 is TGTGCCAGCAGCTTCCGGGACAGGGGAGAGCCCCAGCATTTT. Its protein product is CASSFRDRGEPQHF.

The rearrangement joins TRBV11-3 to TRBJ2-1; 9 bases align to TRBD2. This CDR3 has 15 residues. V trimming: 1 base; J trimming: 7 bases; junction bases outside the gene matches: 5. In germline, CDR1 is SGHNT, CDR2 YENEEA. CDR3 sequence reads: CASSLGGSGSNEQFF. The CDR3 DNA sequence: TGTGCCAGCAGCTTAGGGGGTAGCGGGAGTAATGAGCAGTTCTTC. The full variable domain, with the rest looked up from reference TRBV11-3 and TRBJ2-1, is EAGVVQSPRYKIIEKKQPVAFWCNPISGHNTLYWYLQNLGQGPELLIRYENEEAVDDSQLPKDRFSAERLKGVDSTLKIQPAELGDSAVYLCASSLGGSGSNEQFFGPGTRLTVL.

The chain has TRBV20-1 and TRBJ2-2, with TRBD2 matching over 9 bases. V shed 3 bases, J shed 5 bases, and the junction held 4 bases outside the gene matches. This CDR3 contains 14 residues. Per germline, CDR1 DFQATT and CDR2 SNEGSKA (reference sequence). CDR3 in amino acids: CSASLAGGTGELFF. CDR3 nucleotides: TGCAGTGCTAGTCTGGCGGGAGGGACCGGGGAGCTGTTTTTT.

The J gene is TRBJ1-3, the V gene TRBV5-6; the D is unclear. V dropped 0 bases and J dropped 0 bases, with 7 bases sitting between them. Germline assignment: CDR1 SGHDT and CDR2 YYEEEE. The CDR3 contains 15 residues. CDR3 DNA: TGTGCCAGCAGCTTGGGGCTGAACTCTGGAAACACCATATATTTT. This encodes CASSLGLNSGNTIYF.

This rearrangement joins TRBV6-5 to TRBJ2-1, with D perhaps TRBD2 (6 bases). The V and J ends lost 2 bases and 15 bases respectively, with 17 bases between them. Germline assignment: CDR1 MNHEY and CDR2 SVGAGI. The CDR3 is 13 residues long. The CDR3 here is CASSYPGTLRPFF. CDR3 DNA: TGTGCCAGCAGTTACCCAGGGACTCTTCGACCGTTCTTC.

The chain combines TRBV27 with TRBJ1-6; D is unclear. V was pared by 0 bases and J by 0 bases, with 6 bases between. The CDR3 is made up of 16 amino acids. Looked up from germline, CDR1 is MNHEY and CDR2 is SMNVEV (reference sequence). The CDR3 sequence: CASSLSARSYNSPLHF. As DNA, the CDR3 is TGTGCCAGCAGTTTATCAGCCCGCTCCTATAATTCACCCCTCCACTTT.

The gene calls are TRBV5-5 and TRBJ2-5; D is perhaps TRBD1 (6 bases). This CDR3 comprises 15 residues. The V end lost 5 bases, the J end lost 5 bases, and 19 bases lay between the germline ends. CDR1 is SGHKS, CDR2 YYEKEE, per germline (reference sequence). As DNA, the CDR3 is TGTGCCAGCAGGCGAGCAGGGGTGGGAAGCGAGACCCAGTACTTC. Protein: CASRRAGVGSETQYF.